Listed below are T cell receptor beta chains from one sample, sequenced in a study of PD-1 blockade in mismatch repair-deficient tumors. Only in-frame clones appear in the TCRdb table, and some are missing; sequencing was by immunoSEQ multiplex PCR. The sample carries some 120,000 clones, about 88% recorded once. The sequencing used peripheral blood, collected 72 weeks after starting pembrolizumab. These receptors were taken from an adult with mismatch repair-deficient cancer. Each CDR3 is given with its conserved first and last residue. The order of the fields is D gene, V gene, J gene, CDR3 DNA, CDR3 protein. A D gene is named only where the DNA matches it firmly.

TRBD1	TRBV7-8	TRBJ2-5	TGTGCCAGCAGCTTCTGGACAGGGGGGCACCGCTCGGAGACCCAGTACTTC	CASSFWTGGHRSETQYF
TRBD2	TRBV5-1	TRBJ2-5	TGCGCCAGCAGCCGTCAGACTAGCGGGTTCCAAGAGACCCAGTACTTC	CASSRQTSGFQETQYF
TRBD1	TRBV11-2	TRBJ2-7	TGTGCCAGCAGCTTAGTAGGCAGGGGGTCCCACGAGCAGTACTTC	CASSLVGRGSHEQYF
.	TRBV30	TRBJ2-1	TGTGCCTGGAGTGTACGGCGAGGGAATGAGCAGTTCTTC	CAWSVRRGNEQFF
.	TRBV27	TRBJ1-1	TGTGCCAGCCGAAGAGGGGGAACGAACACTGAAGCTTTCTTT	CASRRGGTNTEAFF
.	TRBV5-4	TRBJ2-7	TGTGCCAGCAGCTTTGGGACTCTCTCCTACGAGCAGTACTTC	CASSFGTLSYEQYF
.	TRBV27	TRBJ1-1	TGTGCCAGCAGTTCGGGGGGGAACACTGAAGCTTTCTTT	CASSSGGNTEAFF
TRBD2	TRBV7-6	TRBJ2-1	TGTGCCAGCAGCCAGACTAGCGGGACGGCCTACAATGAGCAGTTCTTC	CASSQTSGTAYNEQFF
.	TRBV13	TRBJ2-7	TGTGCCAGCAGCTCCCCCGGGGAATACTCCTACGAGCAGTACTTC	CASSSPGEYSYEQYF
.	TRBV11-2	TRBJ2-7	TGTGCCAGCAGCCGAAGGGGAGGCTACGAGCAGTACTTC	CASSRRGGYEQYF
.	TRBV28	TRBJ1-1	TGTGCCAGCAGCCAGGGACTCTCGAACACTGAAGCTTTCTTT	CASSQGLSNTEAFF
.	TRBV27	TRBJ2-7	TGTGCCAGCAGTTTATTAGTCACCCAGCGCCCCTACGAGCAGTACTTC	CASSLLVTQRPYEQYF
TRBD1	TRBV6-5	TRBJ1-2	TGTGCCAGCAGTTACGGGCAGGGGGCGCCTGGCTACACCTTC	CASSYGQGAPGYTF
TRBD2	TRBV19	TRBJ2-3	TGTGCCAGTAGTACGGGGCCCCGGGGGGCAGATACGCAGTATTTT	CASSTGPRGADTQYF
TRBD1	TRBV7-8	TRBJ1-5	TGTGCCAGCAGCTTAGCGCGGACAGGGGGCGACCCCAATCAGCCCCAGCATTTT	CASSLARTGGDPNQPQHF
.	TRBV2	TRBJ2-7	TGTGCCAGCAGTGGGACACCTTCCTACGAGCAGTACTTC	CASSGTPSYEQYF
.	TRBV7-3	TRBJ2-3	TGTGCCAGCAGCTTATTCGGCAGGGGAGCAGATACGCAGTATTTT	CASSLFGRGADTQYF
.	TRBV7-9	TRBJ1-2	TGTGCCAGCAACGGACCGAGAAACTATGGCTACACCTTC	CASNGPRNYGYTF
.	TRBV13	TRBJ2-1	TGTGCCAGCAGTTTTAGCCGTGTTGAGCAGTTCTTC	CASSFSRVEQFF
TRBD2	TRBV7-3	TRBJ2-7	TGTGCCAGCAGCTCCACAGCGGGAGGGCCGAAGCAGTACTTC	CASSSTAGGPKQYF
TRBD1	TRBV6-1	TRBJ2-7	TGTGCCAGCACCCCGATGACAGGGCCCTCCTACGAGCAGTACTTC	CASTPMTGPSYEQYF
.	TRBV4-1	TRBJ2-4	TGCGCCAGCAGCCAAGAAATACAGGTAGCCAAAAACATTCAGTACTTC	CASSQEIQVAKNIQYF
.	TRBV4-1	TRBJ2-1	TGCGCCAGCAGCCAAGGGGAAAATGAGCAGTTCTTC	CASSQGENEQFF